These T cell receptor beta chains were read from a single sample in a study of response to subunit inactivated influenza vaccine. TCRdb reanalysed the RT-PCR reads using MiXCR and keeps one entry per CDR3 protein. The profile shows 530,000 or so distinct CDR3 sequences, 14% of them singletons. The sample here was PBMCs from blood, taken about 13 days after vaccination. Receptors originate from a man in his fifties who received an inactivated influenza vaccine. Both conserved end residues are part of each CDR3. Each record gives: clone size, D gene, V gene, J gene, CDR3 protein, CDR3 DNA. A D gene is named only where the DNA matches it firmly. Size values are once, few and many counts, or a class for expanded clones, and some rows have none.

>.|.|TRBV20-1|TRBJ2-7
CSARHLMTTYEQYF
TGCAGTGCTAGACACTTGATGACTACCTACGAGCAGTACTTC
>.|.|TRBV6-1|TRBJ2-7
CASRRGTEGSYEQYF
TGTGCCAGCAGGCGGGGAACGGAGGGCTCCTACGAGCAGTACTTC
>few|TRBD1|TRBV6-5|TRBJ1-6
CASSYDRENSPLHF
TGTGCCAGCAGTTACGACAGGGAAAATTCACCCCTCCACTTT
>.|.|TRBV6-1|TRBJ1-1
CASKTGRWTEAFF
TGTGCCAGCAAAACAGGGCGATGGACTGAAGCTTTCTTT
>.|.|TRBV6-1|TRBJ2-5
CASSLWREPQETQYF
TGTGCCAGCAGCCTGTGGAGGGAACCCCAAGAGACCCAGTACTTC
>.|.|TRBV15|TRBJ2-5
CATQSFQETQYF
TGTGCGACACAGAGCTTCCAAGAGACCCAGTACTTC
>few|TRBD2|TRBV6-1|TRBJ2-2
CASSKTSGGPNGELFF
TGTGCCAGCAGCAAGACTAGCGGGGGCCCTAACGGGGAGCTGTTTTTT
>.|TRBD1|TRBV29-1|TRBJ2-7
CSVEVAGQGTYEQYF
TGCAGCGTTGAAGTTGCGGGACAGGGTACCTACGAGCAGTACTTC
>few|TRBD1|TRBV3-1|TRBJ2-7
CASSQDDRDEQYF
TGTGCCAGCAGCCAAGATGACAGGGACGAGCAGTACTTC
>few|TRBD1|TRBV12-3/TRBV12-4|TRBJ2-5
CASSLGDRYQETQYF
TGTGCCAGCAGTTTAGGGGACAGGTACCAAGAGACCCAGTACTTC
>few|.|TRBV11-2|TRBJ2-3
CASSLDGNWGHKADTQYF
TGTGCCAGCAGCTTAGATGGGAATTGGGGCCATAAAGCAGATACGCAGTATTTT
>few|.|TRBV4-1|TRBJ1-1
CASSRTRTSEYTEAFF
TGCGCCAGCAGCCGAACTCGGACAAGTGAGTACACTGAAGCTTTCTTT
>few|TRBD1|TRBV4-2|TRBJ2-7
CASSPRLGQGSYEQYF
TGTGCCAGCAGCCCACGCTTGGGACAGGGCTCCTACGAGCAGTACTTC
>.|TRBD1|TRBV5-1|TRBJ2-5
CASSTQTGAQETQYF
TGCGCCAGCAGCACTCAAACAGGGGCACAAGAGACCCAGTACTTC
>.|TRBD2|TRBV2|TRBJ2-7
CASRPGLFSYEQYF
TGTGCCAGCAGGCCGGGACTATTCTCCTACGAGCAGTACTTC
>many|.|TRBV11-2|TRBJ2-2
CASSVNTGELFF
TGTGCCAGCAGCGTGAACACCGGGGAGCTGTTTTTT
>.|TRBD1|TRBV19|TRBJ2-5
CASSMTGSETQYF
TGTGCCAGTAGTATGACAGGGTCAGAGACCCAGTACTTC
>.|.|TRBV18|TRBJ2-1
CASSPQPYTYNEQFF
TGTGCCAGCTCACCTCAACCTTATACCTACAATGAGCAGTTCTTC
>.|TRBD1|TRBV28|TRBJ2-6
CASSLQDRDSPPDSGANVLTF
TGTGCCAGCAGTCTACAAGACAGGGATAGCCCTCCCGACTCTGGGGCCAACGTCCTGACTTTC
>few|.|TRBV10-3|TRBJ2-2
CATRTESNTGELFF
TGTGCCACCCGGACTGAATCGAACACCGGGGAGCTGTTTTTT
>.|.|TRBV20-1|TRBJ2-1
CSGHRHNEQFF
TGCAGTGGACACAGGCACAATGAGCAGTTCTTC
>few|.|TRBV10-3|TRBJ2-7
CAISTGEYEQYF
TGTGCCATTTCGACAGGAGAATACGAGCAGTACTTC
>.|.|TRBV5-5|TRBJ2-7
CASGPPGGGGYEQYF
TGTGCCAGCGGCCCCCCGGGCGGAGGGGGCTACGAGCAGTACTTC
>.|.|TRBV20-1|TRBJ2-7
CSAARYAGSYEQYF
TGCAGTGCCGCTAGGTATGCGGGCTCCTACGAGCAGTACTTC
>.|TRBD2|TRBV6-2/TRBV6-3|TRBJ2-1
CASRGSGRSGNEQFF
TGTGCCAGCAGAGGTAGCGGGAGAAGTGGGAATGAGCAGTTCTTC
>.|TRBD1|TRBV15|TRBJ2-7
CATSRDPGGYEQYF
TGTGCCACCAGCAGAGATCCAGGGGGCTACGAGCAGTACTTC
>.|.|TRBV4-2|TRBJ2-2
CASSQELLGAGELFF
TGTGCCAGCAGCCAAGAGCTTTTAGGGGCCGGGGAGCTGTTTTTT
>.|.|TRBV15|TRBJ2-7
CATSKGRVGNEQYF
TGTGCCACCAGCAAAGGACGGGTAGGCAACGAGCAGTACTTC
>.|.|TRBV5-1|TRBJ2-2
CASSLRFGSTGELFF
TGCGCCAGCAGCTTGAGGTTCGGGTCAACCGGGGAGCTGTTTTTT
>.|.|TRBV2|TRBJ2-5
CASLGPQETQYF
TGTGCCAGCTTAGGCCCCCAAGAGACCCAGTACTTC
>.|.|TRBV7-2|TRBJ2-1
CASSLTRDGNEQFF
TGTGCCAGCAGCCTGACTAGGGATGGAAATGAGCAGTTCTTC
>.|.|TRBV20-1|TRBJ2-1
CSARGSQVYNEQFF
TGCAGTGCTAGAGGCTCACAGGTCTACAATGAGCAGTTCTTC
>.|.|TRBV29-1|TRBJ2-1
CSARLGYNEQFF
TGCAGCGCTAGGCTAGGGTACAATGAGCAGTTCTTC
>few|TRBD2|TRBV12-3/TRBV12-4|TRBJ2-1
CASSIAGGGRGEQFF
TGTGCCAGCAGCATCGCAGGCGGAGGGAGGGGTGAGCAGTTCTTC
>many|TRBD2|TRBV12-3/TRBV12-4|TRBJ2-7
CASSLTSGVYEQYF
TGTGCCAGCAGTTTGACTAGCGGGGTCTACGAGCAGTACTTC
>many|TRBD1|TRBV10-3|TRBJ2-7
CAISESGTGAYEQYF
TGTGCCATCAGTGAGTCTGGGACAGGGGCCTACGAGCAGTACTTC
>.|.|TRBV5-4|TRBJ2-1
CASSREGSPNNEQFF
TGTGCCAGCAGCCGAGAGGGTAGCCCCAACAATGAGCAGTTCTTC
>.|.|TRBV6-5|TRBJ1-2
CASSYSKGGYTF
TGTGCCAGCAGTTACAGCAAGGGTGGCTACACCTTC
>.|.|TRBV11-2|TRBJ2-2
CASSLDFRPLTAGELFF
TGTGCCAGCAGCTTAGATTTTCGGCCCCTCACTGCCGGGGAGCTGTTTTTT
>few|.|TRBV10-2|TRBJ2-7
CASSVTAIEQYF
TGCGCCAGCAGTGTTACCGCAATTGAGCAGTACTTC
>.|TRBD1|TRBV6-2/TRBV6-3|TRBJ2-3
CASSYDPGQGISTDTQYF
TGTGCCAGCAGTTACGACCCGGGACAGGGGATTAGCACAGATACGCAGTATTTT
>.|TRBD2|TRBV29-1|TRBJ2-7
CSAGQSGTRGYEQYF
TGCAGCGCGGGGCAGTCCGGGACTAGAGGCTACGAGCAGTACTTC
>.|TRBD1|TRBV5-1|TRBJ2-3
CASSSGGPTDTQYF
TGCGCCAGCAGTTCAGGGGGCCCCACAGATACGCAGTATTTT
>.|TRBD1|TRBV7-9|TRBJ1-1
CASRRVPGQDSEAFF
TGTGCCAGCAGACGCGTACCGGGACAGGACTCTGAAGCTTTCTTT
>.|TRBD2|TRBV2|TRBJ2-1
CASSGTSGRAGEQFF
TGTGCCAGCAGTGGGACTAGCGGGAGGGCGGGGGAGCAGTTCTTC
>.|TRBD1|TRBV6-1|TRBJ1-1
CASSTDRGWTEAFF
TGTGCCAGCAGTACGGACAGGGGCTGGACTGAAGCTTTCTTT
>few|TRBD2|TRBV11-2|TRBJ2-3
CASSLVLLAGSTDTQYF
TGTGCCAGCAGCTTAGTTCTGCTAGCGGGGAGCACAGATACGCAGTATTTT
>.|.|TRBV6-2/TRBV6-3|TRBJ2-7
CASSYGSPYEQYF
TGTGCCAGCAGTTACGGGAGCCCATACGAGCAGTACTTC
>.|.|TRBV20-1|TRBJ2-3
CSGVSTDTQYF
TGCAGTGGGGTGAGCACAGATACGCAGTATTTT
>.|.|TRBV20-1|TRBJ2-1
CSADDYNEQFF
TGCAGTGCTGATGACTACAATGAGCAGTTCTTC
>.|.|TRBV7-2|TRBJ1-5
CASSTKGTGNQPQHF
TGTGCCAGCAGCACCAAAGGGACGGGCAATCAGCCCCAGCATTTT
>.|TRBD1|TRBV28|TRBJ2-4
CASSPTGLALAKNIQYF
TGTGCCAGCAGCCCGACAGGGTTGGCCCTAGCCAAAAACATTCAGTACTTC
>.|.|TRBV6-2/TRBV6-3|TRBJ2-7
CASSQSTRSRQTYEQYF
TGTGCCAGCAGCCAAAGTACGAGGTCCAGGCAAACCTACGAGCAGTACTTC
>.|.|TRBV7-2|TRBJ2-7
CASSLGGSEYEQYF
TGTGCCAGCAGCTTAGGGGGGAGTGAGTACGAGCAGTACTTC